This T cell receptor beta chain was obtained from a study of OX40 agonist ivuxolimab in advanced cancers. Overall study context: Males comprised around four fifths of the group, whose mean age was approximately 60 years (range roughly 23 to 80).

Findings and limits, study-wide: There were also nonresponders showing low normalized T-cell clonal expansion.

A note on this clone: Antigen: not known.

Sequenced by immunoSEQ multiplex PCR; TCRdb stores in-frame clones only, minus some. The table has fewer than 130,000 clones, approximately 89% seen once; the top ten hold about 0.3%. The CDR3 is 14 amino acids. V was clipped by 0 bases and J by 1 base, with 6 bases between them. Germline V lookup: CDR1 LGHNA, CDR2 YSLEER. This chain connects TRBV4-3 to TRBJ1-1; tentatively, D is TRBD1 (5 bases). The receptor was isolated from an adult with an advanced solid tumor such as melanoma, head and neck, liver or kidney cancer. The specimen comprised CD4+ or CD8+ T cells sorted from blood, sampled in a trial of the OX40 agonist ivuxolimab. The CDR3 coding sequence is TGCGCCAGCAGCCAAGAGGGGGGGAACACTGAAGCTTTCTTT. Residues: CASSQEGGNTEAFF.